The 22 T cell receptor beta chains in this list originate from one sample, sequenced in a study of cytomegalovirus exposure and HLA in healthy donors. The table came from immunoSEQ multiplex PCR; TCRdb's copy has only in-frame clones and leaves some out. Of tens of thousands of clones in the sample, approximately 93% were seen once. Sequencing was done on a sample of PBMCs. These receptors all come from a man aged 18 to 29 in good health and CMV-seronegative.

The rearrangement joins TRBV27 to TRBJ2-7; tentative D call: TRBD1 (5 bases). The germline CDR1 and CDR2 sequences are MNHEY and SMNVEV (reference sequence). V lost 2 bases, J lost 4 bases, and 15 bases lay in between. The length of the CDR3 is 15 residues. CDR3 coding DNA: TGTGCCAGCAGTTTACCAGGCCAGGGTATTTACGAGCAGTACTTC. Encoded protein: CASSLPGQGIYEQYF.

This clone occurred once. Relative to the germline gene, one junction end is altered; a read error may explain this. The V gene is TRBV4-1, the J gene TRBJ2-5; a weak D match, TRBD1 (6 bases). CDR3 length: 14 residues. CDR1 is MGHRA and CDR2 is YSYEKL in the germline V gene. The CDR3 DNA sequence: TGCGCCAGCAGCCAAGATAAGGGGCAGGGGTTGAGCCACTTC. Its protein product is CASSQDKGQGLSHF.

The genes are TRBV20-1 and TRBJ2-7; maybe TRBD2 (6 bases). V was trimmed by 6 bases and J by 6 bases, leaving 9 bases between them. Germline V lookup: CDR1 DFQATT, CDR2 SNEGSKA (reference sequence). There are 10 residues in the CDR3. CDR3 region: CSAEGFEQYF. The CDR3 bases are TGCAGTGCGGAGGGATTCGAGCAGTACTTC.

V is TRBV7-2 and J is TRBJ2-1, with D possibly matching TRBD1 (5 bases). The length of the CDR3 is 12 residues. V shed 2 bases and J shed 9 bases, with 8 bases lying between them. Germline CDR1 and CDR2: SGHTA and FQGNSA. The CDR3 sequence is CASSLRGFEQFF. DNA of the CDR3: TGTGCCAGCAGCTTAAGGGGATTTGAGCAGTTCTTC.

This clone has only a few counts. This chain links TRBV30 with TRBJ2-1, with 13 bases lining up with TRBD2. The V gene end was trimmed by 8 bases and the J gene end by 1 base; junction bases not matched to a gene: 11. CDR1 and CDR2 (germline): GTSNPN, SVGIG (reference sequence). The length of the CDR3 is 17 residues. The CDR3 reads CAGKTSGRSGSYNEQFF. In nucleotides, the CDR3 is TGTGCCGGGAAGACTAGCGGGAGGTCGGGTTCCTACAATGAGCAGTTCTTC.

The V and J genes are TRBV7-8 and TRBJ2-1; 12 positions match TRBD2. The CDR3 loop spans 15 amino acids. Germline V gene lookup returns CDR1 SGHVS and CDR2 FQNEAQ. After removal of 5 bases from V and 4 bases from J, the junction contained 3 bases not matched to a gene. CDR3 sequence reads: CASSRTSGAYNEQFF. Written as DNA, the CDR3 is TGTGCCAGCAGCCGGACTAGCGGGGCTTACAATGAGCAGTTCTTC.

About this clone itself: One end of the junction does not line up with germline, which may come from a read error. This chain uses TRBV5-4 with TRBJ2-2; no clear D gene. Germline V CDR1 and CDR2: SGHNT, YYREEE (reference sequence). The CDR3 runs 15 residues. The CDR3 bases are TGTGCCAGCACCTTGGGCGGTACGAACACCGGGGAGCTGTTTTTT. Translating gives CASTLGGTNTGELFF.

The chain joins TRBV7-2 to TRBJ1-2; 11 nucleotides agree with TRBD1. The V and J ends lost 5 bases and 5 bases, in that order; junction bases with no gene match: 4. From germline, CDR1 is SGHTA and CDR2 FQGNSA. This CDR3 region has 14 residues. For the CDR3, the DNA is TGTGCCAGCAGCAGATGGGACAGGGGGTATGGCTACACCTTC. The encoded protein is CASSRWDRGYGYTF.

J is TRBJ1-1 and V is TRBV6-5; 7 positions agree with TRBD1. J lost 5 bases, V lost 4 bases, and 4 bases had no gene match. This CDR3 spans 13 amino acids. Germline values: CDR1 MNHEY, CDR2 SVGAGI. The CDR3 sequence: CASSSQQGTEAFF. CDR3 sequence (DNA): TGTGCCAGCAGTTCCCAACAGGGGACTGAAGCTTTCTTT.

The chain has TRBV2 and TRBJ1-5, with D unclear. Trimming stripped 4 bases from V and 9 bases from J, with 16 bases between. CDR1 is SNHLY, CDR2 FYNNEI, per germline. CDR3 size: 14 residues. CDR3 residues: CASSAAAPSWPQHF. As DNA, the CDR3 is TGTGCCAGCAGTGCGGCAGCTCCTAGTTGGCCCCAGCATTTT.

The V gene is TRBV27, the J gene TRBJ2-3, with TRBD1 matching 8 bases. The CDR3 is 14 residues long. V was pared by 5 bases and J by 3 bases, with 4 bases of the junction left unmatched. The germline gives CDR1 MNHEY, CDR2 SMNVEV (reference sequence). The CDR3 protein is CASSLDRATDTQYF. For the CDR3, the DNA is TGTGCCAGCAGTCTGGACAGGGCTACAGATACGCAGTATTTT.

V usage is TRBV5-6 and J usage is TRBJ2-1; a possible D gene is TRBD2 (5 bases). The V gene's germline CDR1 is SGHDT and CDR2 YYEEEE. The V gene lost 4 bases and the J gene lost 7 bases, with 18 bases spanning the gap. This CDR3 comprises 15 residues. CDR3 region: CASSPVEGGWNEQFF. The CDR3 DNA follows: TGTGCCAGCAGCCCGGTTGAGGGCGGGTGGAATGAGCAGTTCTTC. Filled out from reference TRBV5-6 and TRBJ2-1, the complete variable domain reads DAGVTQSPTHLIKTRGQQVTLRCSPKSGHDTVSWYQQALGQGPQFIFQYYEEEERQRGNFPDRFSGHQFPNYSSELNVNALLLGDSALYLCASSPVEGGWNEQFFGPGTRLTVL.

This chain uses TRBV5-6 with TRBJ1-5; maybe TRBD1 (6 bases). V was shortened by 4 bases and J by 6 bases, with 17 bases between the two germline ends. Germline V CDR1 and CDR2: SGHDT, YYEEEE. The CDR3 has 15 amino acids. The CDR3 DNA is TGTGCCAGCAGCCGGAGGTCAGGGGCCTTTCAGCCCCAGCATTTT. It translates to CASSRRSGAFQPQHF.

V is TRBV19 and J is TRBJ1-2, with TRBD1 identical over 7 bases. Germline assignment: CDR1 LNHDA and CDR2 SQIVND (reference sequence). The CDR3 is 13 amino acids. After removal of 6 bases from V and 1 base from J, the junction contained 2 bases not matched to a gene. The CDR3 sequence is CASRGTVNYGYTF. The CDR3 DNA sequence: TGTGCCAGTAGGGGGACAGTTAACTATGGCTACACCTTC. Looking up the rest from reference TRBV19 and TRBJ1-2 gives the full variable domain: DGGITQSPKYLFRKEGQNVTLSCEQNLNHDAMYWYRQDPGQGLRLIYYSQIVNDFQKGDIAEGYSVSREKKESFPLTVTSAQKNPTAFYLCASRGTVNYGYTFGSGTRLTVV.

With respect to this clone: An end of the junction does not agree with germline; a read error may underlie this. The V call is TRBV7-7, the J call TRBJ1-5; 7 bases are a match to TRBD1. This CDR3 is built from 15 residues. Germline V gives CDR1 SSHAT, CDR2 FNYEAQ (reference sequence). The CDR3: CASRLDREFNQPQHF. DNA for the CDR3: TGTGCTAGCAGACTTGACAGGGAATTCAATCAGCCCCAGCATTTT.

The chain uses TRBV18 and TRBJ1-5; 12 bases map to TRBD1. Germline CDR1 and CDR2: KGHSH and LQKENI. With 4 bases clipped from V and 6 bases from J, the junction kept 13 bases outside the gene matches. The CDR3 contains 18 residues. The CDR3 protein is CASSQEAPGQGAGQPQHF. The CDR3, as DNA: TGTGCCAGCTCACAAGAGGCGCCGGGACAGGGGGCCGGTCAGCCCCAGCATTTT.

V usage is TRBV18 and J usage is TRBJ1-3, with TRBD1 as a possible D gene (5 bases). The CDR3 loop spans 15 amino acids. Germline V gene lookup returns CDR1 KGHSH and CDR2 LQKENI. The V end lost 2 bases, the J end lost 3 bases, and 11 bases lay between the germline ends. The CDR3, as DNA: TGTGCCAGCTCACCAATACAGGTTTTTGGAAACACCATATATTTT. Translated, it gives CASSPIQVFGNTIYF.

The chain employs TRBV6-1 and TRBJ1-1, with 10 bases aligning to TRBD1. Germline assignment: CDR1 MNHNS and CDR2 SASEGT. V trimming: 1 base; J trimming: 4 bases; junction bases outside the gene matches: 3. The CDR3 is 15 amino acids. CDR3 sequence (DNA): TGTGCCAGCAGTGAAGGGCGGACAGGGGGCACTGAAGCTTTCTTT. Translating gives CASSEGRTGGTEAFF.

Details on this clone: Other nucleotide sequences from this sample produce the same CDR3. The genes are TRBV5-1 and TRBJ2-5, with TRBD2 matching 12 bases. In germline, CDR1 is SGHRS, CDR2 YFSETQ. Losses at the gene ends were 4 bases for V and 5 bases for J; bases not matched to a gene: 3. This CDR3 spans 14 amino acids. The CDR3 DNA follows: TGCGCCAGCAGCGGGGGGACTAGCGGGGAGACCCAGTACTTC. It yields the protein CASSGGTSGETQYF.

This clone was detected only once. The genes are TRBV7-9 and TRBJ2-5; no clear D. CDR1 is SEHNR, CDR2 FQNEAQ, per germline (reference sequence). The V and J ends lost 5 bases and 5 bases respectively, with 12 bases between them. The CDR3 covers 13 residues. As DNA, the CDR3 is TGTGCCAGCAGCACCCCTCCGCGGGAGACCCAGTACTTC. Its translation is CASSTPPRETQYF.

The chain links TRBV7-9 to TRBJ2-4; 9 bases fit TRBD1. The ends lost 5 bases at V and 0 bases at J; junction bases unmatched: 11. The germline CDR1 and CDR2 sequences are SEHNR and FQNEAQ (reference sequence). CDR3 size: 18 residues. The CDR3: CASSPGQGNSLAKNIQYF. The CDR3 DNA sequence: TGTGCCAGCAGCCCCGGACAGGGGAACTCCCTAGCCAAAAACATTCAGTACTTC.

The CDR3 nucleotides read TGTGCAAGTCGCCTCTTCGAGCGGGGGAATGAGCAGTTCTTC. It translates to CASRLFERGNEQFF. This chain connects TRBV12-2 to TRBJ2-1; TRBD2 was called by the table and not checked on the DNA. TRBV12-2 is a pseudogene locus. CDR3 length: 14 amino acids.